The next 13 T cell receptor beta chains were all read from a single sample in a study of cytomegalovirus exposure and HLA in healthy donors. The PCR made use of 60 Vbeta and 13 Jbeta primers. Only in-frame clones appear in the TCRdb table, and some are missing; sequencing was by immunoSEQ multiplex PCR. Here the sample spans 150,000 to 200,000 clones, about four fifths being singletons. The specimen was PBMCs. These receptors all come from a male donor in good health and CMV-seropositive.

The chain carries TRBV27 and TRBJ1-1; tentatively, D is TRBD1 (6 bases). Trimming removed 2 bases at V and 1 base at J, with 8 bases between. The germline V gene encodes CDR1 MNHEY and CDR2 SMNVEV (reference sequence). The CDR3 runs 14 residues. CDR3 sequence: CASSLVGGNTEAFF. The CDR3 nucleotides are TGTGCCAGCAGTTTAGTAGGGGGGAACACTGAAGCTTTCTTT.

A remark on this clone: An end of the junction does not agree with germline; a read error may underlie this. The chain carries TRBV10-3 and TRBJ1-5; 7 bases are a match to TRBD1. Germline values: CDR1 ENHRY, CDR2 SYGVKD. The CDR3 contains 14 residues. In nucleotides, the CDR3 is TGTGCCATCGGTGAGTCGGCAGGGGGACAGCCCCAGCATTTT. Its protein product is CAIGESAGGQPQHF.

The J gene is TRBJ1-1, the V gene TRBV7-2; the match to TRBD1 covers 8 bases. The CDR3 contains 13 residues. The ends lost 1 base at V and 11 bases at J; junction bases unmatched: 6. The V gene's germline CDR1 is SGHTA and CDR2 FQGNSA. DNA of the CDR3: TGTGCCAGCAGCTTAGAAGGCAGGGGGCACGCTTTCTTT. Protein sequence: CASSLEGRGHAFF.

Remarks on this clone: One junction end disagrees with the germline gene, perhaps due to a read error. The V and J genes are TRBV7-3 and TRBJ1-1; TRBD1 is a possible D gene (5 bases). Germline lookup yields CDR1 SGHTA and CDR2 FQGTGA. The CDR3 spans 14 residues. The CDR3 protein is CASSLTGGRTEAFF. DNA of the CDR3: TGTGCCAGCAGCCTAACAGGTGGGCGCACTGAAGCTTTCTTT.

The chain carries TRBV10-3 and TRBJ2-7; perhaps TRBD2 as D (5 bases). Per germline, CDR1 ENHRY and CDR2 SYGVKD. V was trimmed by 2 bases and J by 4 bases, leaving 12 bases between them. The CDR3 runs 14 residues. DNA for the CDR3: TGTGCCATCAGTGAGCGGCAGGACTCTTACGAGCAGTACTTC. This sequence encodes CAISERQDSYEQYF.

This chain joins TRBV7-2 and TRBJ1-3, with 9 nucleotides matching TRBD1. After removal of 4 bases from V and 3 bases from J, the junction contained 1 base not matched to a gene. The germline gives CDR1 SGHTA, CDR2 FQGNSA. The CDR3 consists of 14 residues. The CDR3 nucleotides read TGTGCCAGCAGCTGGGGACAGGGTGGAAACACCATATATTTT. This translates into CASSWGQGGNTIYF.

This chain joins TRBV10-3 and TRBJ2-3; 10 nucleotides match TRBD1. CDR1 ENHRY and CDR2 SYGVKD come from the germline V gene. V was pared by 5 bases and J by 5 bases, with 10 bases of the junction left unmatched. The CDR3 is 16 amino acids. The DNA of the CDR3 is TGTGCCATCAGTAGATCCGGGACAGGGGTGGGAGATACGCAGTATTTT. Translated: CAISRSGTGVGDTQYF.

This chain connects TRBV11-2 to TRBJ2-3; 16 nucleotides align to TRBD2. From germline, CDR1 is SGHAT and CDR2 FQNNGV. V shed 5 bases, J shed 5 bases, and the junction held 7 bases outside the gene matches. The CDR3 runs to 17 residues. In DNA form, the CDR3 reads TGTGCCAGCAGCCCCGGGACTAGCGGGGGGGCAGGAGATACGCAGTATTTT. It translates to CASSPGTSGGAGDTQYF.

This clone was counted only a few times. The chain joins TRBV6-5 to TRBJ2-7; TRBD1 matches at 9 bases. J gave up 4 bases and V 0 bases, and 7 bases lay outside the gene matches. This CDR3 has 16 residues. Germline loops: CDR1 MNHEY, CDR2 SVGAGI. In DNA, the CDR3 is TGTGCCAGCAGTTACTCGGACCGGGACAGGGAATACGAGCAGTACTTC. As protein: CASSYSDRDREYEQYF.

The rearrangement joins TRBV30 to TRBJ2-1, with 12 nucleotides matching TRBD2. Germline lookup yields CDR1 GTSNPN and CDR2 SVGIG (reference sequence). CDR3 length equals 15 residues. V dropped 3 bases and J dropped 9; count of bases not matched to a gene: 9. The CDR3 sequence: CAWRLTSGGRAEQFF. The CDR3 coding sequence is TGTGCCTGGAGGTTGACTAGCGGGGGTCGCGCTGAGCAGTTCTTC.

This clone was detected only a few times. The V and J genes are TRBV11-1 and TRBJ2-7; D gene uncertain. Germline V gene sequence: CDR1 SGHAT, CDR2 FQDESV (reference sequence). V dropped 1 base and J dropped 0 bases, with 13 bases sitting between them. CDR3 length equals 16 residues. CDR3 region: CASSLGSPLSSYEQYF. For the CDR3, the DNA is TGTGCCAGCAGCTTAGGCTCGCCGCTTAGCTCCTACGAGCAGTACTTC.

CDR3 DNA: TGTGCCAGCAGTGAAATGACAGGGAGCTATGGCTACACCTTC. Its translation is CASSEMTGSYGYTF. V and J are TRBV6-1 and TRBJ1-2; 7 bases fit TRBD1. V was pared by 2 bases and J by 4 bases, with 4 bases of the junction left unmatched. The CDR3 contains 14 residues. Germline CDR1 is MNHNS and CDR2 is SASEGT.

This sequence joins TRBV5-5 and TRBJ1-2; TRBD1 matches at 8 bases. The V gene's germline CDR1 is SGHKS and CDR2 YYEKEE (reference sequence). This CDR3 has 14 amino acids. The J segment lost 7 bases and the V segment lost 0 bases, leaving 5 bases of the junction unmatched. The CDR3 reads CASSLVDGQGGYTF. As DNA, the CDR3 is TGTGCCAGCAGCTTGGTTGACGGACAGGGTGGCTACACCTTC.